Listed below are T cell receptor beta chains from one sample, sequenced in a study of CD8 T cells in Susac syndrome. TCRdb analysed the immunoSEQ multiplex PCR reads with MiXCR anew, one entry per CDR3 protein. The repertoire holds about 110,000 distinct CDR3 sequences, with approximately 94% as singletons. Material for sequencing was CD8+ T cells from PBMCs. The origin of the receptors is a human donor with Susac syndrome. The CDR3 runs from the conserved cysteine through the conserved F or W. A D gene is named only where the DNA matches it firmly. Clone size, where shown, is once, few, many, or a class for clones that have expanded.

TRBV20-1	NA	NA	TRBJ1-3	TGCAGTGCTAGCGGGATACTCTCTGGAAACACCATATATTTT	CSASGILSGNTIYF
TRBV13	NA	NA	TRBJ2-4	TGTGCCAGCAGCTTTACCGGGACCGATAAAAACATTCAGTACTTC	CASSFTGTDKNIQYF
TRBV7-6	TRBD2	NA	TRBJ2-1	TGTGCCAGCAGCCATCTAGCGGGGGCGGGCAATGAGCAGTTCTTC	CASSHLAGAGNEQFF
TRBV7-9	NA	NA	TRBJ2-1	TGTGCCAGCAGCTTAGTGGCAGCCTCCTACAATGAGCAGTTCTTC	CASSLVAASYNEQFF
TRBV7-8	TRBD2	NA	TRBJ2-7	TGTGCCAGCAGCGGACTAGCGGGGGGATCCTACGAGCAGTACTTC	CASSGLAGGSYEQYF
TRBV11-2	TRBD1	NA	TRBJ2-1	TGTGCCAGCAGCGGACAGGGGACGGTTGAGCAGTTCTTC	CASSGQGTVEQFF
TRBV25-1	NA	NA	TRBJ2-5	TGTGCCAGCAGTGACGGGCCCAAGCGGTCCCAGTACTTC	CASSDGPKRSQYF
TRBV12-3/TRBV12-4	NA	once	TRBJ2-5	TGTGCCAGCAGTTTAGGGGGACCCGGCGAGACCCAGTACTTC	CASSLGGPGETQYF
TRBV29-1	TRBD1	NA	TRBJ2-7	TGCAGCGTAAGGGGGCCAAGCCGGTCCTACGAGCAGTACTTC	CSVRGPSRSYEQYF
TRBV13	NA	NA	TRBJ2-5	TGTGCCAGCAGCCCCAGGGCCCGAGAGACCCAGTACTTC	CASSPRARETQYF
TRBV23-1	NA	NA	TRBJ2-7	TGCGCCAGCAGTCAAAGGCCGGAGGTAACCTACGAGCAGTACTTC	CASSQRPEVTYEQYF
TRBV15	NA	NA	TRBJ1-2	TGTGCCACCAGCAGAGACTCACAGTTCTATGGCTACACCTTC	CATSRDSQFYGYTF
TRBV13	NA	few	TRBJ1-2	TGTGCCAGCAGCTTAGGCAGGGCCTATGGCTACACCTTC	CASSLGRAYGYTF
TRBV9	NA	NA	TRBJ1-5	TGTGCCAGCAGCGTAGCAGAGGCCCAGCCCCAGCATTTT	CASSVAEAQPQHF
TRBV20-1	NA	NA	TRBJ2-2	TGCAGTGCTAGAGATCAGTACTCCAACACCGGGGAGCTGTTTTTT	CSARDQYSNTGELFF
TRBV20-1	TRBD2	once	TRBJ2-2	TGCAGTGCTAAAAGCGGGGGTTGGACCGGGGAGCTGTTTTTT	CSAKSGGWTGELFF
TRBV29-1	NA	NA	TRBJ2-1	TGCAGCGTGGGAGGTGATGAGCAGTTCTTC	CSVGGDEQFF
TRBV29-1	NA	NA	TRBJ1-1	TGCAGCGTTGAAGTGGGACTATTCGCTGAAGCTTTCTTT	CSVEVGLFAEAFF
TRBV6-5	NA	NA	TRBJ2-1	TGTGCCAGCAGTTACGGGGGAGAGGTAAATGAGCAGTTCTTC	CASSYGGEVNEQFF
TRBV12-3/TRBV12-4	TRBD1	NA	TRBJ2-3	TGTGCCAGCAGTTTAGCCCAGGGACAGACCACAGATACGCAGTATTTT	CASSLAQGQTTDTQYF
TRBV6-1	NA	NA	TRBJ2-4	TGTGCCAGCAGTCCTTCTATGGGGGGGCCGGACATTCAGTACTTC	CASSPSMGGPDIQYF
TRBV7-2	TRBD2	once	TRBJ2-7	TGTGCCAGCAGCTTAGTGCCAGCGGGGGGCTACGAGCAGTACTTC	CASSLVPAGGYEQYF
TRBV9	NA	NA	TRBJ2-3	TGTGCCAGCAGCGTAGGGGTAGCCCCAGATACGCAGTATTTT	CASSVGVAPDTQYF
TRBV20-1	NA	NA	TRBJ1-1	TGCAGTGCTCCTGTGGCCGGGAACACTGAAGCTTTCTTT	CSAPVAGNTEAFF
TRBV7-3	TRBD2	NA	TRBJ2-1	TGTGCCAGCAGCTCAGCGGGGGACTACAATGAGCAGTTCTTC	CASSSAGDYNEQFF
TRBV5-4	NA	NA	TRBJ2-2	TGTGCCAGCAGCTTAGGTGGGCCTTACACCGGGGAGCTGTTTTTT	CASSLGGPYTGELFF
TRBV29-1	TRBD1	NA	TRBJ2-7	TGCAGCGTTGAAGAGGACAGGGATCCCCACGAGCAGTACTTC	CSVEEDRDPHEQYF
TRBV6-5	NA	NA	TRBJ1-1	TGTGCCAGCAAATTGACACGGAACACTGAAGCTTTCTTT	CASKLTRNTEAFF
TRBV5-6	NA	NA	TRBJ2-7	TGTGCCAGCAGCTGGGGACCGGGGCTAGCCTACGAGCAGTACTTC	CASSWGPGLAYEQYF
TRBV7-9	TRBD1	NA	TRBJ1-2	TGTGCCAGCAGCCCCGCAGGGGGCGAGAGCTATGGCTACACCTTC	CASSPAGGESYGYTF
TRBV7-9	NA	NA	TRBJ1-5	TGTGCCAGCAGCGCCTGGGACAGCAATCAGCCCCAGCATTTT	CASSAWDSNQPQHF
TRBV27	NA	NA	TRBJ2-7	TGTGCCAGCAGTTTGACGAGGGGTTTACTTAACGAGCAGTACTTC	CASSLTRGLLNEQYF
TRBV7-9	NA	NA	TRBJ2-3	TGTGCCAGCAGGTTCACAGATACGCAGTATTTT	CASRFTDTQYF
TRBV27	NA	NA	TRBJ1-1	TGTGCCAGCTCCGGACAAAAGAACACTGAAGCTTTCTTT	CASSGQKNTEAFF
TRBV20-1	NA	NA	TRBJ2-3	TGCAGTGCTAGACCTCAGCGGACTAGCACAGATACGCAGTATTTT	CSARPQRTSTDTQYF
TRBV5-1	NA	NA	TRBJ2-7	TGCGCCAGCAGCACGACACCTTCCTACGAGCAGTACTTC	CASSTTPSYEQYF
TRBV25-1	TRBD1	NA	TRBJ1-2	TGTGCCAGCAGTCCGGGACAGGACTATGGCTACACCTTC	CASSPGQDYGYTF
TRBV20-1	TRBD1	NA	TRBJ2-7	TGCAGTGCAAGACCGGGACAGGGGGTAGGCGAGCAGTACTTC	CSARPGQGVGEQYF
TRBV7-8	TRBD1	NA	TRBJ2-7	TGTGCCAGCAGCTCAGGGGGCGGGGACGAGCAGTACTTC	CASSSGGGDEQYF
TRBV11-2	NA	NA	TRBJ2-7	TGTGCCAGCAGCTTTTGGGAGACGGGCGGCGAGCAGTACTTC	CASSFWETGGEQYF
TRBV2	TRBD2	NA	TRBJ2-1	TGTGCCAGCAAGATCAGCGGGACCTACAATGAGCAGTTCTTC	CASKISGTYNEQFF
TRBV9	NA	NA	TRBJ2-2	TGTGCCAGCAGCGGCAGGGGCAACACCGGGGAGCTGTTTTTT	CASSGRGNTGELFF
TRBV16	NA	NA	TRBJ2-1	TGTGCCAGCAGCGAGACGGAAAACAATGAGCAGTTCTTC	CASSETENNEQFF
TRBV12-3/TRBV12-4	NA	NA	TRBJ1-5	TGTGCCAGCAGTCGACAGGACTCCGATCAGCCCCAGCATTTT	CASSRQDSDQPQHF
TRBV9	NA	NA	TRBJ2-5	TGTGCCAGCAGCTTCAACAGGGAGCCATCTTTACAAGAGACCCAGTACTTC	CASSFNREPSLQETQYF
TRBV11-2	TRBD1	NA	TRBJ1-1	TGTGCCAGCGTCAAGGGCACAGGGGGTAACGGTGAAGCTTTCTTT	CASVKGTGGNGEAFF
TRBV4-1	NA	NA	TRBJ2-7	TGCGCCAGCAGCCACGAGCGTCAGACCTCCTACGAGCAGTACTTC	CASSHERQTSYEQYF
TRBV9	TRBD1	NA	TRBJ1-1	TGTGCCAGCAGCGCTGGACAGGGTGGTTGGAGTACTGAAGCTTTCTTT	CASSAGQGGWSTEAFF
TRBV5-6	TRBD1	NA	TRBJ2-4	TGTGCCAGCAGCTTGGACGGGGGGACAGGGATTGGGATTCAGTACTTC	CASSLDGGTGIGIQYF
TRBV29-1	TRBD1	NA	TRBJ2-7	TGCAGCGTTGAGCTGACAGGGACCAACTACGAGCAGTACTTC	CSVELTGTNYEQYF
TRBV4-2	TRBD2	NA	TRBJ2-3	TGTGCCAGCAGCCAATATTACGGGGGGTCTAGCACAGATACGCAGTATTTT	CASSQYYGGSSTDTQYF
TRBV12-3/TRBV12-4	NA	NA	TRBJ2-7	TGTGCCAGCAGTTTCGGGGTGGGGTTGAACGAGCAGTACTTC	CASSFGVGLNEQYF
TRBV5-6	NA	NA	TRBJ2-1	TGTGCCAGCAGCTTGGGACGGGCGGCGCGGCAGTTCTTC	CASSLGRAARQFF
TRBV13	TRBD1	NA	TRBJ2-2	TGTGCCAGCAGAACAGGGGCGAACACCGGGGAGCTGTTTTTT	CASRTGANTGELFF
TRBV27	NA	NA	TRBJ1-1	TGTGCCAGCAGATTTGGGGGAATGAACACTGAAGCTTTCTTT	CASRFGGMNTEAFF
TRBV10-3	NA	NA	TRBJ2-2	TGTGCCATCAAGGAGGATAACACCGGGGAGCTGTTTTTT	CAIKEDNTGELFF
TRBV29-1	TRBD1	NA	TRBJ1-4	TGCAGCGTTGAAGCGTACGGGACAGGGGAAGATGAAAAACTGTTTTTT	CSVEAYGTGEDEKLFF
TRBV7-9	NA	NA	TRBJ1-1	TGTGCCAGCAGCTCCAAGGGGGACACTGAAGCTTTCTTT	CASSSKGDTEAFF
TRBV29-1	NA	NA	TRBJ1-1	TGCAGCGTTGATCTGGACGGTTCTGAAGCTTTCTTT	CSVDLDGSEAFF